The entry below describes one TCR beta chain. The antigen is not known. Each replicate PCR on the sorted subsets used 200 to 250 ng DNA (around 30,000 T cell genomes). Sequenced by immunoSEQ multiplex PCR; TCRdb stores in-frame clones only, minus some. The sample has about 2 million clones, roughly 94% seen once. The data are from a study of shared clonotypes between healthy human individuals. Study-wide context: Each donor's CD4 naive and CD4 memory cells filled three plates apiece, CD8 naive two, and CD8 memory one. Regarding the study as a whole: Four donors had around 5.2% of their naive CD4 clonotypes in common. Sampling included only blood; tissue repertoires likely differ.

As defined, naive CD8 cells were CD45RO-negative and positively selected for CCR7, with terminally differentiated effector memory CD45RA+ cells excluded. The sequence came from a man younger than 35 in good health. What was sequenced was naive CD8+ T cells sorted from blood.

The CDR3 sequence: CASSAKYYEQYF. In DNA, the CDR3 is TGTGCCAGCAGCGCTAAATACTACGAGCAGTACTTC. V gene TRBV11-2 combines with J gene TRBJ2-7; D uncertain. The CDR3 runs 12 residues. The germline V gene encodes CDR1 SGHAT and CDR2 FQNNGV. V lost 5 bases and J 3 bases, leaving 8 bases between the germline ends.